This T cell receptor (beta chain) stems from a study of T-cell reconstitution after alpha-beta-depleted transplantation in children. This sample's TCRbeta library carried unique molecular identifier barcodes. TCRdb re-derived calls from the PCR reads in MiXCR, one entry per CDR3 protein. The data hold roughly 300,000 distinct CDR3 sequences, with about 9.4% observed a single time. The CDR3 has 13 residues. The V end was cut by 0 bases, the J end by 8 bases, with 7 bases between. Germline lookup yields CDR1 MGHRA and CDR2 YSYEKL. The receptor comes from a human donor who donated a stem cell graft to a child with acute lymphoblastic leukemia. This sequence joins TRBV4-1 and TRBJ1-4; D unresolved. The specimen was PBMCs from the stem cell graft donor, collected from the stem cell graft. The CDR3 sequence is CASSQDSQEKLFF. CDR3 DNA sequence: TGCGCCAGCAGCCAAGATTCTCAGGAAAAACTGTTTTTT.